Listed below are T cell receptor beta chains from one sample, sequenced in a study of blood T cell repertoires in COVID-19. Method: immunoSEQ multiplex PCR; TCRdb's copy keeps in-frame clones and lacks some. The sample has 200,000 to 250,000 clones, 70% to 90% seen once. The specimen was peripheral blood. The origin of the receptors is a man aged 30-40 years with COVID-19, enrolled during active disease. Both conserved end residues are trimmed from each CDR3. D genes are given only for firm matches. Size tells how often a clone was seen (once, few, many) or the class of an expanded clone, and some rows leave it out.

j_gene: TRBJ2-7; v_gene: TRBV5-1; abundance: NA; d_gene: TRBD2; CDR3aa: ASSLRSGGPYEQY
j_gene: TRBJ2-7; v_gene: TRBV7-9; abundance: NA; d_gene: NA; CDR3aa: ASSSPYEQY
j_gene: TRBJ1-1; v_gene: TRBV27; abundance: NA; d_gene: NA; CDR3aa: ASSLGGSHTEAF
j_gene: TRBJ1-1; v_gene: TRBV6-5; abundance: NA; d_gene: TRBD1; CDR3aa: ASNTKGGQNTEAF
j_gene: TRBJ1-2; v_gene: TRBV18; abundance: NA; d_gene: TRBD1; CDR3aa: ASSPGQDSYGYT
j_gene: TRBJ1-4; v_gene: TRBV19; abundance: NA; d_gene: NA; CDR3aa: ASSRILAINEKLF
j_gene: TRBJ1-1; v_gene: TRBV7-8; abundance: once; d_gene: NA; CDR3aa: ASSWGQLNTEAF
j_gene: TRBJ2-1; v_gene: TRBV5-1; abundance: NA; d_gene: NA; CDR3aa: ASSFGYSSYNEQF
j_gene: TRBJ2-1; v_gene: TRBV7-6; abundance: NA; d_gene: TRBD2; CDR3aa: ASSLGASGAYEQF
j_gene: TRBJ2-7; v_gene: TRBV18; abundance: NA; d_gene: NA; CDR3aa: ASSPPVTAYEQY
j_gene: TRBJ2-7; v_gene: TRBV28; abundance: NA; d_gene: TRBD2; CDR3aa: ASTSPGTSVSYEQY
j_gene: TRBJ2-4; v_gene: TRBV7-2; abundance: NA; d_gene: TRBD2; CDR3aa: ASSSSGSGGLKNIQY
j_gene: TRBJ1-1; v_gene: TRBV18; abundance: NA; d_gene: NA; CDR3aa: ASSQDRNTEAF
j_gene: TRBJ1-3; v_gene: TRBV5-6; abundance: NA; d_gene: NA; CDR3aa: ASSFGDTGNTIY
j_gene: TRBJ1-5; v_gene: TRBV28; abundance: NA; d_gene: TRBD1; CDR3aa: ASSLGGQGGNQPQH
j_gene: TRBJ2-5; v_gene: TRBV5-1; abundance: NA; d_gene: TRBD1; CDR3aa: ASSVGQGGETQY
j_gene: TRBJ2-7; v_gene: TRBV19; abundance: NA; d_gene: TRBD2; CDR3aa: ASSSGGLGKGYEQY
j_gene: TRBJ1-5; v_gene: TRBV7-2; abundance: NA; d_gene: TRBD1; CDR3aa: ASSWDRGSNQPQH
j_gene: TRBJ2-7; v_gene: TRBV19; abundance: NA; d_gene: NA; CDR3aa: ASSESVQTLYEQY
j_gene: TRBJ1-5; v_gene: TRBV27; abundance: NA; d_gene: TRBD1; CDR3aa: ASSPGTAYRPQH
j_gene: TRBJ2-3; v_gene: TRBV21-1; abundance: NA; d_gene: NA; CDR3aa: ASSKAVSLLGTDTQY
j_gene: TRBJ1-1; v_gene: TRBV5-1; abundance: NA; d_gene: TRBD1; CDR3aa: ASSLGQKIEAF
j_gene: TRBJ2-7; v_gene: TRBV4-2; abundance: NA; d_gene: NA; CDR3aa: ASSQGQTYEQY
j_gene: TRBJ2-5; v_gene: TRBV15; abundance: NA; d_gene: NA; CDR3aa: ATSGIPGEETQY
j_gene: TRBJ2-7; v_gene: TRBV4-3; abundance: NA; d_gene: TRBD1; CDR3aa: ASSRRQGYEQY
j_gene: TRBJ1-1; v_gene: TRBV7-6; abundance: NA; d_gene: TRBD1; CDR3aa: ASSSGGTEAF
j_gene: TRBJ2-7; v_gene: TRBV19; abundance: NA; d_gene: TRBD1; CDR3aa: ASSGDSSYEQY
j_gene: TRBJ1-2; v_gene: TRBV6-5; abundance: NA; d_gene: TRBD1; CDR3aa: ASSYSTGEDDGYT
j_gene: TRBJ2-1; v_gene: TRBV29-1; abundance: NA; d_gene: TRBD2; CDR3aa: SAAGLAGWDNEQF
j_gene: TRBJ2-1; v_gene: TRBV7-8; abundance: NA; d_gene: NA; CDR3aa: ASSLVSGGDEQF
j_gene: TRBJ2-7; v_gene: TRBV5-4; abundance: NA; d_gene: NA; CDR3aa: ASSGGPGDYEQY
j_gene: TRBJ1-1; v_gene: TRBV18; abundance: NA; d_gene: TRBD1; CDR3aa: ASSRGQSETEAF
j_gene: TRBJ2-7; v_gene: TRBV13; abundance: NA; d_gene: NA; CDR3aa: ASSLHGAGEQY
j_gene: TRBJ1-1; v_gene: TRBV7-3; abundance: NA; d_gene: NA; CDR3aa: ASSRGGAQTEAF
j_gene: TRBJ2-2; v_gene: TRBV19; abundance: once; d_gene: TRBD2; CDR3aa: ASSIFSGFPGELF
j_gene: TRBJ1-2; v_gene: TRBV4-3; abundance: NA; d_gene: NA; CDR3aa: ASSQDLEGFTLNYGYT
j_gene: TRBJ1-2; v_gene: TRBV28; abundance: NA; d_gene: TRBD1; CDR3aa: ASSILTGVYGYT
j_gene: TRBJ2-7; v_gene: TRBV19; abundance: NA; d_gene: NA; CDR3aa: ASSIRGSTYEQY
j_gene: TRBJ1-1; v_gene: TRBV5-8; abundance: once; d_gene: NA; CDR3aa: ASSLDWGRAEAF
j_gene: TRBJ1-3; v_gene: TRBV6-2/TRBV6-3; abundance: NA; d_gene: TRBD1; CDR3aa: ASSKPSGQGVGNTIY
j_gene: TRBJ2-1; v_gene: TRBV19; abundance: NA; d_gene: TRBD2; CDR3aa: ASTPSGNHNEQF
j_gene: TRBJ1-1; v_gene: TRBV27; abundance: few; d_gene: TRBD1; CDR3aa: ASSSTGGAHTEAF
j_gene: TRBJ2-6; v_gene: TRBV21-1; abundance: NA; d_gene: NA; CDR3aa: ASSKVPGGSSGANVLT
j_gene: TRBJ2-1; v_gene: TRBV7-9; abundance: NA; d_gene: TRBD2; CDR3aa: ASSSFLGLATNEQF
j_gene: TRBJ2-2; v_gene: TRBV27; abundance: NA; d_gene: TRBD1; CDR3aa: ASHPTGVNTGELF
j_gene: TRBJ2-3; v_gene: TRBV19; abundance: NA; d_gene: TRBD2; CDR3aa: ASSMGPYRGVEDTQY
j_gene: TRBJ1-1; v_gene: TRBV6-6; abundance: once; d_gene: TRBD1; CDR3aa: ASTVQQGANTEAF
j_gene: TRBJ1-5; v_gene: TRBV6-2/TRBV6-3; abundance: NA; d_gene: NA; CDR3aa: ASSYSEGEGYQPQH
j_gene: TRBJ1-6; v_gene: TRBV9; abundance: NA; d_gene: TRBD1; CDR3aa: ASSPSGTGVSPLH
j_gene: TRBJ2-7; v_gene: TRBV7-2; abundance: NA; d_gene: NA; CDR3aa: ASSLGRGQPGYEQY
j_gene: TRBJ2-5; v_gene: TRBV7-3; abundance: NA; d_gene: TRBD2; CDR3aa: ASSASGGGETQY
j_gene: TRBJ1-2; v_gene: TRBV9; abundance: NA; d_gene: TRBD1; CDR3aa: ASSVGGTVVNYGYT
j_gene: TRBJ2-5; v_gene: TRBV19; abundance: once; d_gene: NA; CDR3aa: ASSIGTGETQY
j_gene: TRBJ1-4; v_gene: TRBV6-5; abundance: NA; d_gene: NA; CDR3aa: ASSYSPLPNEKLF